The T cell receptor beta chain described here comes from a study of cytomegalovirus exposure and HLA in healthy donors (dated by TCRdb to between 2016 and 2019). Looking at the study overall: According to a later analysis, one platform produced both the 120 validation repertoires and the 666 repertoires of the first cohort. To predict cytomegalovirus infection status, the study brought together high-throughput TCR immunosequencing, statistical association of individual TCRs with disease status, and machine learning. Besides the first cohort of hundreds of subjects, a separate validation cohort made up of roughly 120 different subjects was used. The study was designed to test whether signatures of past pathogen exposure could be identified by cataloging public T cell receptors.

Donors formed part of the validation cohort, which comprised 120 subjects and was distinct from the first cohort of 666 subjects. Only a few counts were recorded for this clone. The antigen it binds to is not known. The sample holds no much larger clone one base away, and base qualities are not on file. On the study overall, not on this receptor specifically: The authors suggested that the approach could potentially be extended to other disease states and immunological phenotypes. All 120 or so repertoires were used to score co-occurrence in the validation cohort in a later analysis, because that analysis had no HLA typing for the cohort. Most TCR sequences were seen in very few donors, while some public TCRs were found in many individuals. In both the original and validation cohorts, the classifier was reported to diagnose cytomegalovirus status with high specificity and sensitivity. In vitro tests confirmed that a few of the cytomegalovirus-associated TCR beta chains recognize cytomegalovirus antigens. Subsequent analysis determined that TCRs grouped into clusters in the first cohort also showed a tendency toward co-occurrence across the roughly 120 validation repertoires, and 94% of cluster scores exceeded 0. A total of about 150 TCR beta chains were listed by the study as associated with cytomegalovirus.

Its CDR3 holds 14 amino acids, cysteine through phenylalanine. The only DNA kept is the CDR3, 42 bases in frame from the first base. The germline V gene (reference sequence) supplies CDR1 MNHNY and CDR2 SVGAGI. V loses 6 bases, J loses 0 bases, and the germline ends lie 11 bases apart. The library came from the immunoSEQ multiplex PCR assay. Per the original workflow: A statistical classification framework was built to diagnose cytomegalovirus status from the catalog of TCR beta chain sequences. TCRdb provides this immuneACCESS table in a form limited to in-frame rearrangements. Some clones are lacking; in checked studies, under half of them reflect an unresolved V gene, and why the rest are absent is not known. The D gene and trimming were derived from the DNA, and the V and J assignments and clone size from that table. Present in this sample are about 170,000 clones, roughly nine tenths of which were seen just once. 4% to 4.5% of the sample goes to the ten largest clones.

Sequencing was performed on PBMCs. This chain is built from TRBV6-6 and TRBJ1-2; TRBD1 is possibly the D segment (5 matching bases). This clonotype was sampled from a man between 18 and 35 years old in good health and CMV-seropositive. The CDR3 corresponds to CASSLGGANYGYTF. The sequenced DNA is TGTGCCAGCAGCCTCGGGGGGGCTAACTATGGCTACACCTTC.